Following are 28 T cell receptor beta chains from one sample sequenced in a study of T cells in Graves' hyperthyroidism and ophthalmopathy. The source material, RNA transcripts, was used to amplify TCR beta CDR3 regions. HTBI primers were used for first-round RT-PCR of the TCR CDR3. TCRdb reanalysed the multiplex PCR reads using MiXCR and keeps one entry per CDR3 protein. The sample consists of about 370,000 distinct CDR3 sequences, approximately 14% of them appearing once. Sequencing was carried out using blood. All receptors derive from a woman in her sixties with Graves' ophthalmopathy.

The V and J genes are TRBV29-1 and TRBJ2-2; possibly TRBD2 for D (6 bases). Germline-derived CDR1 and CDR2 are SQVTM and ANQGSEA. The V end lost 2 bases, the J end lost 6 bases, and 19 bases lay between the germline ends. This CDR3 contains 16 residues. The CDR3 DNA reads TGCAGCGTTGAACTTCGGGGGTTAGTGGGTCCCGGGGAGCTGTTTTTT. It specifies CSVELRGLVGPGELFF.

This clonotype was counted only a few times. J is TRBJ2-5 and V is TRBV7-9, with D perhaps matching TRBD2 (5 bases). Trimming removed 8 bases at V and 2 bases at J, with 15 bases between. The CDR3 loop spans 14 amino acids. The germline CDR1 and CDR2 sequences are SEHNR and FQNEAQ (reference sequence). The CDR3 loop is CASAEGRRQETQYF. In nucleotides, the CDR3 is TGTGCCAGCGCCGAGGGAAGACGGCAAGAGACCCAGTACTTC.

In this sample, this clonotype turned up many times. The chain employs TRBV11-2 and TRBJ2-3; D not resolved. CDR3 length equals 14 residues. Germline V lookup: CDR1 SGHAT, CDR2 FQNNGV. The ends were cut back, 4 bases at V and 3 bases at J, with 11 bases in the middle. CDR3 coding DNA: TGTGCCAGCAGCTCCCACCCAGAGACAGATACGCAGTATTTT. Translated: CASSSHPETDTQYF.

The V gene is TRBV9, the J gene TRBJ1-1, with a weak D call TRBD1 (5 bases). This CDR3 comprises 13 residues. V lost 4 bases to trimming and J lost 3 bases, with 10 bases between them. The V gene's germline CDR1 is SGDLS and CDR2 YYNGEE. CDR3 coding DNA: TGTGCCAGCAGCCTGGACACTTACACTGAAGCTTTCTTT. Translating gives CASSLDTYTEAFF. Based on the CDR3 plus reference TRBV9 and TRBJ1-1, the full variable domain is DSGVTQTPKHLITATGQRVTLRCSPRSGDLSVYWYQQSLDQGLQFLIQYYNGEERAKGNILERFSAQQFPDLHSELNLSSLELGDSALYFCASSLDTYTEAFFGQGTRLTVV.

This clonotype was observed many times. V gene TRBV28 combines with J gene TRBJ1-5; weak D call: TRBD1 (6 bases). Looked up from germline, CDR1 is MDHEN and CDR2 is SYDVKM. The CDR3 runs 15 residues. The V end lost 6 bases, the J end lost 4 bases, and 16 bases lay between the germline ends. The chain's CDR3 is CASSRSLQGNQPQHF. Written as DNA, the CDR3 is TGTGCCAGCAGCCGATCACTACAGGGAAATCAGCCCCAGCATTTT.

This clonotype has at least ten counts. The CDR3 DNA sequence: TGTGCCAGCAGTTTTCTGGGGCAGGGTAACTACGAGCAGTACTTC. Protein product: CASSFLGQGNYEQYF. The chain couples TRBV28 to TRBJ2-7; D may be TRBD1 (5 bases). CDR3 length equals 15 residues. Germline values: CDR1 MDHEN, CDR2 SYDVKM. Deletions cut 3 bases from V and 3 bases from J, with 15 bases between.

This clonotype was recorded a few times. CDR3 amino acids: CSAGGRSGGQGFSPLHF. The CDR3 DNA is TGCAGTGCAGGGGGGCGATCGGGGGGCCAGGGGTTTTCACCCCTCCACTTT. The chain has TRBV20-1 and TRBJ1-6; a weak D match, TRBD1 (6 bases). The V gene lost 6 bases and the J gene lost 9 bases, with 27 bases spanning the gap. Germline V gene data show CDR1 as DFQATT and CDR2 as SNEGSKA (reference sequence). The CDR3 extends over 17 amino acids.

This rearrangement joins TRBV29-1 to TRBJ2-5, with unresolved D. The CDR3 runs to 12 residues. CDR1 is SQVTM, CDR2 ANQGSEA, per germline. The V gene lost 1 base and the J gene lost 0 bases, with 3 bases spanning the gap. CDR3 nucleotide sequence: TGCAGCGTTGAAGGGGACCAAGAGACCCAGTACTTC. Protein product: CSVEGDQETQYF.

Many counts were recorded for this clonotype. The chain joins TRBV28 to TRBJ1-6; TRBD1 aligns across 7 bases. The CDR3 runs 16 residues. In germline, CDR1 is MDHEN, CDR2 SYDVKM. V dropped 2 bases and J dropped 5; count of bases not matched to a gene: 6. CDR3 DNA sequence: TGTGCCAGCAGTTTAAGAGGGGGCGGTAATAATTCACCCCTCCACTTT. Protein: CASSLRGGGNNSPLHF.

This clonotype occurred many times. The chain is built from TRBV15 and TRBJ2-7; maybe TRBD1 (6 bases). The CDR3 is made up of 15 amino acids. V gave up 1 base and J gave up 4 bases, with 14 bases separating them. Germline CDR1 LNHNV, CDR2 YYDKDF (reference sequence). The DNA of the CDR3 is TGTGCCACCAGCAGAGGGAACAGGGTCACGTACGAGCAGTACTTC. Translated, it gives CATSRGNRVTYEQYF.

This chain connects TRBV7-9 to TRBJ2-3; 13 bases are a match to TRBD2. This CDR3 region has 16 residues. Trimming removed 5 bases from V and 7 bases from J; junction bases left unmatched: 9. In germline, CDR1 is SEHNR, CDR2 FQNEAQ (reference sequence). The CDR3 coding sequence is TGTGCCAGCAGCCTAGGACTAGCGGGAGTTTTCTATACGCAGTATTTT. It specifies CASSLGLAGVFYTQYF.

This clonotype was counted at least ten times. The CDR3 reads CASRGPGTATYEQYF. Here the CDR3 DNA reads TGTGCCAGCAGGGGACCCGGGACAGCCACCTACGAGCAGTACTTC. This chain links TRBV7-2 with TRBJ2-7; 7 bases align to TRBD1. The CDR3 consists of 15 residues. Germline trimming cut 6 bases from V and 2 bases from J; bases unmatched to any gene: 10. The germline gives CDR1 SGHTA, CDR2 FQGNSA.

This clonotype showed up many times. The V and J genes are TRBV20-1 and TRBJ2-7; 7 bases line up with TRBD1. The CDR3 totals 13 residues. Germline V gives CDR1 DFQATT, CDR2 SNEGSKA (reference sequence). The ends lost 6 bases at V and 1 base at J; junction bases unmatched: 6. CDR3 nucleotide sequence: TGCAGTGCGGCGCCGGGACAGTCCTACGAGCAGTACTTC. Its protein is CSAAPGQSYEQYF.

This chain connects TRBV10-3 to TRBJ2-3; D may be TRBD1 (6 bases). The CDR3 sequence is 14 residues long. The V end lost 5 bases, the J end lost 0 bases, and 9 bases lay between the germline ends. Germline V gene sequence: CDR1 ENHRY, CDR2 SYGVKD. Written as DNA, the CDR3 is TGTGCCATCAGTCCTGGGGGCAGCACAGATACGCAGTATTTT. Its protein is CAISPGGSTDTQYF.

There are many counts of this clonotype. In DNA, the CDR3 is TGTGCCAGCAGTCCACCCCCGTCAGGGGCCGCAATTGACAATGAGCAGTTCTTC. It encodes CASSPPPSGAAIDNEQFF. The V gene is TRBV6-1, the J gene TRBJ2-1, with D possibly being TRBD1 (6 bases). V gave up 5 bases and J gave up 5 bases, with 25 bases separating them. This CDR3 is 18 amino acids long. Germline V lookup: CDR1 MNHNS, CDR2 SASEGT.

The rearrangement links TRBV20-1 to TRBJ2-4; 9 bases match TRBD2. CDR1 and CDR2 (germline): DFQATT, SNEGSKA (reference sequence). The CDR3 is 17 amino acids. Trimming took 6 bases from V and 0 from J; bases not matched to a gene: 12. As DNA, the CDR3 is TGCAGTGCGAGACAGGGAGGCGGGAGGGTAGCCAAAAACATTCAGTACTTC. Protein: CSARQGGGRVAKNIQYF.

This clonotype was detected many times. The chain is built from TRBV3-1 and TRBJ1-1; no firm D call. The V end was cut by 0 bases, the J end by 5 bases, with 7 bases between. The CDR3 is made up of 13 amino acids. Germline CDR1 is LGHDT and CDR2 is YNNKEL (reference sequence). The CDR3 nucleotides read TGTGCCAGCAGCCAAGAAGGGCCGACTGAAGCTTTCTTT. This translates into CASSQEGPTEAFF. Complete variable domain (other parts from reference TRBV3-1 and TRBJ1-1): DTAVSQTPKYLVTQMGNDKSIKCEQNLGHDTMYWYKQDSKKFLKIMFSYNNKELIINETVPNRFSPKSPDKAHLNLHINSLELGDSAVYFCASSQEGPTEAFFGQGTRLTVV.

This chain connects TRBV6-1 to TRBJ1-4; D is perhaps TRBD1 (5 bases). V lost 5 bases and J lost 15, with 16 bases in between. The CDR3 loop spans 12 amino acids. CDR1 and CDR2 (germline): MNHNS, SASEGT. The CDR3 sequence: CASSLSGTRLFF. Written as DNA, the CDR3 is TGTGCCAGCAGTTTATCCGGGACCAGATTGTTTTTT.

The chain employs TRBV9 and TRBJ1-3; the D is unclear. The CDR3 is made up of 13 amino acids. V dropped 0 bases and J dropped 4 bases, with 5 bases sitting between them. Germline V gene lookup returns CDR1 SGDLS and CDR2 YYNGEE. CDR3 sequence: CASSVEGGNTIYF. The CDR3 DNA reads as TGTGCCAGCAGCGTAGAGGGAGGAAACACCATATATTTT.

Worth noting for this clonotype: It may be a read error: a sequence one base away is much more abundant. The chain carries TRBV18 and TRBJ2-3, with D possibly matching TRBD1 (5 bases). This CDR3 is built from 16 residues. Germline V gene lookup returns CDR1 KGHSH and CDR2 LQKENI. V dropped 3 bases and J dropped 1 base, with 14 bases sitting between them. CDR3 in amino acids: CASSPGAEGCTDTQYF. The CDR3, as DNA: TGTGCCAGCTCACCTGGGGCGGAAGGTTGCACAGATACGCAGTATTTT. The variable domain in full, completed from reference TRBV18 and TRBJ2-3, reads NAGVMQNPRHLVRRRGQEARLRCSPMKGHSHVYWYRQLPEEGLKFMVYLQKENIIDESGMPKERFSAEFPKEGPSILRIQQVVRGDSAAYFCASSPGAEGCTDTQYFGPGTRLTVL.

This clonotype was counted between two and nine times. J is TRBJ1-2 and V is TRBV20-1, with 8 bases identical to TRBD1. Germline assignment: CDR1 DFQATT and CDR2 SNEGSKA (reference sequence). Unmatched junction bases numbered 6, after V lost 0 bases and J lost 3 bases. This CDR3 is built from 15 residues. DNA of the CDR3: TGCAGTGCTAGAGAGGGAACAGGGGGTGACTATGGCTACACCTTC. This codes for CSAREGTGGDYGYTF.

Concerning this clonotype itself: With a much larger clone just one base away, this may be a read error. The chain joins TRBV12-3 or TRBV12-4 to TRBJ1-5, with D maybe TRBD1 (6 bases). The ends were cut back, 5 bases at V and 7 bases at J, with 18 bases in the middle. The length of the CDR3 is 15 residues. Here the CDR3 reads CASSPAGAGAQPQHF. Here the CDR3 DNA reads TGTGCCAGCAGTCCCGCGGGCGCAGGGGCACAGCCCCAGCATTTT.

This clonotype was observed many times. This chain connects TRBV10-3 to TRBJ2-3, with 7 bases aligning to TRBD1. CDR3 size: 16 residues. In germline, CDR1 is ENHRY, CDR2 SYGVKD. V shed 10 bases and J 5 bases; nucleotides not matched to a gene: 18. The CDR3 DNA reads TGTGCCACCACCTACCCCAGACAGGGCGGAGGAGATACGCAGTATTTT. Its protein is CATTYPRQGGGDTQYF.

The chain recombines TRBV4-1 with TRBJ2-1; 10 positions match TRBD2. The CDR3 has 17 residues. The V gene's germline CDR1 is MGHRA and CDR2 YSYEKL. Losses at the gene ends were 4 bases for V and 6 bases for J; bases not matched to a gene: 12. CDR3 loop: CASSPTVGKREGNEQFF. The CDR3 DNA reads TGCGCCAGCAGCCCCACGGTGGGGAAGCGGGAGGGCAATGAGCAGTTCTTC.

This clonotype has a count of ten or more. V is TRBV2 and J is TRBJ1-4; D gene ambiguous. The germline V gene encodes CDR1 SNHLY and CDR2 FYNNEI. CDR3 length: 15 residues. V lost 3 bases, J lost 0 bases, and 8 bases lay in between. The CDR3 sequence is CASSDYQTTNEKLFF. The CDR3 DNA sequence: TGTGCCAGCAGTGACTACCAGACAACTAATGAAAAACTGTTTTTT.

This clonotype was recorded a few times. A much more abundant neighbour one base away suggests this may be a read error. The rearrangement joins TRBV28 to TRBJ2-7; TRBD2 agrees at 11 bases. The CDR3 sequence is 14 residues long. The germline gives CDR1 MDHEN, CDR2 SYDVKM. The CDR3: CAGSSSGLAGEQYF. DNA for the CDR3: TGTGCCGGCAGTTCAAGTGGACTAGCGGGCGAGCAGTACTTC.

This clonotype came up a few times. The chain carries TRBV18 and TRBJ2-5, with D perhaps TRBD2 (7 bases). Trimming removed 6 bases at V and 4 bases at J, with 18 bases between. CDR3 length: 15 residues. Per germline, CDR1 KGHSH and CDR2 LQKENI. CDR3 loop: CASSSDPGGGETQYF. The CDR3 DNA follows: TGTGCCAGCTCCTCAGATCCGGGGGGCGGAGAGACCCAGTACTTC.

This clonotype showed up just a few times. The CDR3 protein is CASSLGTSGRALFNEQFF. In nucleotides, the CDR3 is TGTGCCAGCAGCTTAGGGACTAGCGGGAGGGCCCTCTTCAATGAGCAGTTCTTC. The V and J genes are TRBV7-3 and TRBJ2-1, with 16 bases aligning to TRBD2. The CDR3 extends over 18 amino acids. The junction had 7 bases not matched to a gene; V was cut back by 2 bases and J by 6 bases. From germline, CDR1 is SGHTA and CDR2 FQGTGA.